This T cell receptor beta chain was documented in a study of blood T cell repertoires in COVID-19. Study summary: Researchers got acute and convalescent COVID-19 samples from the United States, Italy and Spain. T cells, B-cell-depleted T cells, or PBMCs supplied cDNA or gDNA.

V dropped 5 bases and J dropped 10; count of bases not matched to a gene: 9. This CDR3 has 15 residues. From germline, CDR1 is MNHEY and CDR2 SVGAGI. Authors' methods: Estimation of nucleated cell counts was performed using reference gene primer amplification. The data were produced by immunoSEQ multiplex PCR, yet TCRdb's version contains in-frame clones alone and is incomplete. That table is the source of V, J and clone size, and D and trimming were worked out from the DNA. The profile shows roughly 250,000 clones, around nine tenths of them singletons. The chain couples TRBV6-5 to TRBJ1-4, with 11 bases matching TRBD1. The sequence was obtained from a man aged 40-50 years who had recovered from COVID-19. Sequenced input: peripheral blood. This chain's CDR3 is CASSRDRGSFGKLFF. DNA for the CDR3: TGTGCCAGCAGTCGGGACAGGGGGTCATTTGGAAAACTGTTTTTT.